This TCR beta chain was retrieved from a study of CD8 T cells in ankylosing spondylitis. V shed 6 bases, J shed 3 bases, and the junction held 7 bases outside the gene matches. The CDR3 covers 14 residues. The V gene's germline CDR1 is SQVTM and CDR2 ANQGSEA. Study conclusions and caveats: Earlier reports found some motif variants in synovial fluid and blood in reactive arthritis. A TCR beta motif of roughly eight highly homologous variants seemed to mark ankylosing spondylitis blood. Significant enrichment of disease-linked clones was reportedly seen in matched ankylosing spondylitis synovial fluid.

Quantitative molecular-barcoded 5'-RACE generated the TCR beta libraries. One entry per CDR3 protein, called by TCRdb with MiXCR from the 5' RACE reads. The sample consists of about 500,000 distinct CDR3 sequences, about 12% of them appearing once. Ten or more counts support this clonotype. What it binds is unknown. The sample comprised blood, either unsorted or a sorted T cell fraction (not recorded which). This TCR derives from a male donor with ankylosing spondylitis. The V gene is TRBV29-1, the J gene TRBJ2-3; TRBD2 agrees at 9 bases. CDR3 in amino acids: CSVGSGGPTDTQYF. CDR3 sequence (DNA): TGCAGCGTGGGTAGCGGGGGACCAACAGATACGCAGTATTTT.